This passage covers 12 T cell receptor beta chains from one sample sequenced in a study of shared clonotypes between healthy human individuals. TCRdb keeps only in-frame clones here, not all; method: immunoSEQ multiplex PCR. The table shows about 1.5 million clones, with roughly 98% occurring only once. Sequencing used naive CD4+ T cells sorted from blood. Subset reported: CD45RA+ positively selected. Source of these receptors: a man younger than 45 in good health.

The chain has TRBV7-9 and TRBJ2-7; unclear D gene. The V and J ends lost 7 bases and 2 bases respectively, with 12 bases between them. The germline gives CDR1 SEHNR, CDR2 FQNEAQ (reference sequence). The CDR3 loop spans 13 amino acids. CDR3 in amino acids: CASTWGGTYEQYF. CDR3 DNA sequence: TGTGCCAGCACCTGGGGTGGGACCTACGAGCAGTACTTC.

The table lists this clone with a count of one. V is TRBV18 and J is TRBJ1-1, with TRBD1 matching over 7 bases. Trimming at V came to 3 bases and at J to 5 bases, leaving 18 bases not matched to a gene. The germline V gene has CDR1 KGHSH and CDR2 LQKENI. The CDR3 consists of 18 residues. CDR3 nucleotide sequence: TGTGCCAGCTCACCTCCGAACTGGGCCCCGCGACAGGGTACTGAAGCTTTCTTT. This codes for CASSPPNWAPRQGTEAFF.

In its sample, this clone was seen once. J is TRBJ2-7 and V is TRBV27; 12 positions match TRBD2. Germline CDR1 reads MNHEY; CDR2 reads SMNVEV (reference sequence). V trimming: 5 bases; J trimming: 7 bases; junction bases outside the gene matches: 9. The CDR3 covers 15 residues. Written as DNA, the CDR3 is TGTGCCAGCAGTCGACTAGCGGGGGCGTCCGGGGAGCAGTACTTC. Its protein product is CASSRLAGASGEQYF.

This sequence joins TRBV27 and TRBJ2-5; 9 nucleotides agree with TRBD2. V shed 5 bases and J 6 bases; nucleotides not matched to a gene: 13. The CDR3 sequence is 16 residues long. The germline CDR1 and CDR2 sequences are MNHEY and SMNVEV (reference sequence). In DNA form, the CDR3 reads TGTGCCAGCAGTCCGCGATTTAGCGGGAGTGGTAAGACCCAGTACTTC. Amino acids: CASSPRFSGSGKTQYF.

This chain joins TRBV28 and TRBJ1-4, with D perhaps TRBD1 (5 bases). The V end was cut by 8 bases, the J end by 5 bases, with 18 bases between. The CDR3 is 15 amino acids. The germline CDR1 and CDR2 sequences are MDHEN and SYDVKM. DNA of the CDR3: TGTGCCAGCGGAATATTTCCTGGGACGAATGAAAAACTGTTTTTT. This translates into CASGIFPGTNEKLFF. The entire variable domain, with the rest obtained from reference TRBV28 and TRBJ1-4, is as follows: DVKVTQSSRYLVKRTGEKVFLECVQDMDHENMFWYRQDPGLGLRLIYFSYDVKMKEKGDIPEGYSVSREKKERFSLILESASTNQTSMYLCASGIFPGTNEKLFFGSGTQLSVL.

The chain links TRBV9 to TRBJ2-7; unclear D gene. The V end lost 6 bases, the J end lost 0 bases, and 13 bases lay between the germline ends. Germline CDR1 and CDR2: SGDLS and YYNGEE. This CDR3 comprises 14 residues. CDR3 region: CASKTPGNSYEQYF. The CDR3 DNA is TGTGCCAGCAAAACCCCCGGTAACTCCTACGAGCAGTACTTC.

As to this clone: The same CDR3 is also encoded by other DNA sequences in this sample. The CDR3 nucleotides are TGTGCCAGCAGTGAGGGGGGATACGAGCAGTACTTC. It yields the protein CASSEGGYEQYF. V is TRBV6-1 and J is TRBJ2-7; a possible D gene is TRBD2 (6 bases). The germline V gene has CDR1 MNHNS and CDR2 SASEGT. There are 12 residues in the CDR3. With 3 bases removed from V and 4 bases from J, the gap between germline ends came to 7 bases.

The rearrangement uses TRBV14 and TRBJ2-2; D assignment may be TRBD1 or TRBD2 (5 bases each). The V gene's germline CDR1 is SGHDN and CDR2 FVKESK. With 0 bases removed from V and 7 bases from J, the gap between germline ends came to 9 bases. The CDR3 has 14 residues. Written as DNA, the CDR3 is TGTGCCAGCAGCCAAGAACGGGGCGGCGGGGAGCTGTTTTTT. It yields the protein CASSQERGGGELFF. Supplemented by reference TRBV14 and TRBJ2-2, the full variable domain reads EAGVTQFPSHSVIEKGQTVTLRCDPISGHDNLYWYRRVMGKEIKFLLHFVKESKQDESGMPNNRFLAERTGGTYSTLKVQPAELEDSGVYFCASSQERGGGELFFGEGSRLTVL.

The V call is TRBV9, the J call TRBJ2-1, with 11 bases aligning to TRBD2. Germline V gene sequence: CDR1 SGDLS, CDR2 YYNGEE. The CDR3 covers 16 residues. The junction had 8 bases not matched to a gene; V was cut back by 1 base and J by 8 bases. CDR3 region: CASSVTGTSGSYEQFF. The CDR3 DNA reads TGTGCCAGCAGCGTAACTGGGACTAGCGGAAGCTATGAGCAGTTCTTC. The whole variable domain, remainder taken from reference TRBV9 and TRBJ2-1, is DSGVTQTPKHLITATGQRVTLRCSPRSGDLSVYWYQQSLDQGLQFLIQYYNGEERAKGNILERFSAQQFPDLHSELNLSSLELGDSALYFCASSVTGTSGSYEQFFGPGTRLTVL.

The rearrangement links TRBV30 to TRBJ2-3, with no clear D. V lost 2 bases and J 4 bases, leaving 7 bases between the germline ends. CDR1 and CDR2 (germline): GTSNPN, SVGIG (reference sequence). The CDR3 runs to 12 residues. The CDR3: CAWSQLADTQYF. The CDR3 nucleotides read TGTGCCTGGAGTCAGTTAGCAGATACGCAGTATTTT. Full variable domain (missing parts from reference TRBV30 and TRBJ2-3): SQTIHQWPATLVQPVGSPLSLECTVEGTSNPNLYWYRQAAGRGLQLLFYSVGIGQISSEVPQNLSASRPQDRQFILSSKKLLLSDSGFYLCAWSQLADTQYFGPGTRLTVL.

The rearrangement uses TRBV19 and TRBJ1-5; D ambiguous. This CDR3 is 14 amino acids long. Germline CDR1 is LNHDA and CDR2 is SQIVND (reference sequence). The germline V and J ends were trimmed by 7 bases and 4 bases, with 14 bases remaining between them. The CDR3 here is CASNPDPGNQPQHF. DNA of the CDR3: TGTGCCAGTAATCCGGACCCGGGAAATCAGCCCCAGCATTTT.

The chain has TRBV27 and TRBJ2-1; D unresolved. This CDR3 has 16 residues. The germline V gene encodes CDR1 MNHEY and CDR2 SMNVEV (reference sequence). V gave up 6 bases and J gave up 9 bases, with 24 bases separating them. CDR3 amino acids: CASSEPSLYPSGEQFF. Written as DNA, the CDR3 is TGTGCCAGCAGCGAGCCATCCCTATATCCGTCGGGTGAGCAGTTCTTC.